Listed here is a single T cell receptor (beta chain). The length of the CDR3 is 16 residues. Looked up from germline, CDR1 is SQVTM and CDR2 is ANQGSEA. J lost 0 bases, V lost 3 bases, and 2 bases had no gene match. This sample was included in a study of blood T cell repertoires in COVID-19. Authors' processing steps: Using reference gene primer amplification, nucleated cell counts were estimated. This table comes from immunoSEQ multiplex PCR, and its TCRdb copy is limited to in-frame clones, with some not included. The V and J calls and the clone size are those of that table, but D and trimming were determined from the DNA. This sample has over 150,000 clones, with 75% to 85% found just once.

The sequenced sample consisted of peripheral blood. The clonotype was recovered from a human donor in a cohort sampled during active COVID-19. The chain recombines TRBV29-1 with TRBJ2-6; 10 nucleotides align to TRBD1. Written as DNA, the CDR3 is TGCAGCGTTGAGGACAGGGGGGCCTCTGGGGCCAACGTCCTGACTTTC. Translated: CSVEDRGASGANVLTF. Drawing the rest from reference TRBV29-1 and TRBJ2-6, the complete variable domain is SAVISQKPSRDICQRGTSLTIQCQVDSQVTMMFWYRQQPGQSLTLIATANQGSEATYESGFVIDKFPISRPNLTFSTLTVSNMSPEDSSIYLCSVEDRGASGANVLTFGAGSRLTVL.